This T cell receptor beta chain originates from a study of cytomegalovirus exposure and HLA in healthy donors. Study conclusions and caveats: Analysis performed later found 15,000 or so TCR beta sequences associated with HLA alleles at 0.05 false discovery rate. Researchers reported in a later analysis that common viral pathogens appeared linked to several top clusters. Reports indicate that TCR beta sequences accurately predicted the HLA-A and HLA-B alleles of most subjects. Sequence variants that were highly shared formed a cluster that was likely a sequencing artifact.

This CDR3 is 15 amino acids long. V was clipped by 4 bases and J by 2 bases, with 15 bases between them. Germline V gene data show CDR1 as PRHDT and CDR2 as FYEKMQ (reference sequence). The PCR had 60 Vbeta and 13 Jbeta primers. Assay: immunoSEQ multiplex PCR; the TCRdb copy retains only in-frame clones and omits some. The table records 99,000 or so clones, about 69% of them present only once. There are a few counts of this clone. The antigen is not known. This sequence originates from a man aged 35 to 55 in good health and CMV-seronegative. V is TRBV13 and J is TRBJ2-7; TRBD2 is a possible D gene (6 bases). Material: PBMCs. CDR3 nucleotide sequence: TGTGCCAGCAGCTCCTCCGGGACTCTGACCTACGAGCAGTACTTC. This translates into CASSSSGTLTYEQYF.